This entry lists 21 T cell receptor beta chains sequenced from one sample in a study of T-cell reconstitution after alpha-beta-depleted transplantation in children. A TCRbeta library incorporating unique molecular identifiers was prepared. TCRdb re-called the PCR reads with MiXCR, one entry per CDR3 protein. The data show under 850,000 distinct CDR3 sequences, less than 15% seen once. The sample here was PBMCs, taken before TCRalphabeta/CD19-depleted stem cell transplant. Receptors were obtained from a girl aged 2-10 years with congenital amegakaryocytic thrombocytopenia, due to receive a stem cell transplant.

This clonotype showed up many times. This chain joins TRBV5-1 and TRBJ1-6, with D possibly matching TRBD1 (5 bases). Trimming left V 3 bases short and J 9 bases short, with 13 bases between. Germline-derived CDR1 and CDR2 are SGHRS and YFSETQ. This CDR3 has 14 amino acids. The CDR3 region is CASSSGTYISPLHF. CDR3 nucleotides: TGCGCCAGCAGCTCCGGGACTTACATTTCACCCCTCCACTTT.

This clonotype was observed many times. V is TRBV7-6 and J is TRBJ2-1; 10 nucleotides line up with TRBD2. This CDR3 region has 18 residues. Germline loops: CDR1 SGHVS, CDR2 FNYEAQ. V gave up 5 bases and J gave up 6 bases; unmatched junction bases: 16. The CDR3, as DNA: TGTGCCAGCAGCCCACAGGCGCAACTAGCGGGATGGGGCAATGAGCAGTTCTTC. This sequence encodes CASSPQAQLAGWGNEQFF.

The sample holds many counts of this clonotype. The chain links TRBV12-3 or TRBV12-4 to TRBJ2-3, with D uncertain. V lost 8 bases to trimming and J lost 0 bases, with 12 bases between them. CDR3 length: 14 residues. Written as DNA, the CDR3 is TGTGCCAGCCAAAGAGACCGAAGCACAGATACGCAGTATTTT. This gives the protein CASQRDRSTDTQYF.

Ten or more counts support this clonotype. The rearrangement links TRBV7-6 to TRBJ1-2; 9 positions agree with TRBD1. Germline values: CDR1 SGHVS, CDR2 FNYEAQ. V was pared by 5 bases and J by 3 bases, with 13 bases of the junction left unmatched. This CDR3 has 17 residues. CDR3 residues: CASSPIRDRDKYYGYTF. The CDR3 nucleotides are TGTGCCAGCAGCCCAATCCGGGACAGGGACAAATACTATGGCTACACCTTC.

This clonotype was counted at least ten times. The chain is built from TRBV10-3 and TRBJ2-3; D gene unclear. Germline lookup yields CDR1 ENHRY and CDR2 SYGVKD. CDR3 length: 13 residues. Trimming took 1 base from V and 6 from J, leaving 8 bases between them. DNA for the CDR3: TGTGCCATCAGTGAGTGGGGTAGTGATACGCAGTATTTT. This gives the protein CAISEWGSDTQYF.

This clonotype has a count of ten or more. J is TRBJ2-1 and V is TRBV28, with TRBD2 as a possible D gene (5 bases). Germline values: CDR1 MDHEN, CDR2 SYDVKM. This CDR3 has 14 residues. The V end lost 3 bases, the J end lost 4 bases, and 10 bases lay between the germline ends. CDR3 coding DNA: TGTGCCAGCAGTTTTGGTGAGGGTTACAATGAGCAGTTCTTC. Translation gives CASSFGEGYNEQFF.

There are a few counts of this clonotype. The chain links TRBV19 to TRBJ2-1, with 7 bases aligning to TRBD2. The CDR3 sequence is 14 residues long. Germline V gene sequence: CDR1 LNHDA, CDR2 SQIVND (reference sequence). With V trimmed by 6 bases and J by 9 bases, 11 bases remained unmatched. The chain's CDR3 is CASSRNGLDPEQFF. The CDR3 bases are TGTGCCAGTAGCCGAAACGGACTAGACCCTGAGCAGTTCTTC.

This clonotype turned up a few times. V usage is TRBV30 and J usage is TRBJ2-1, with D perhaps matching TRBD2 (5 bases). Trimming stripped 1 base from V and 14 bases from J, with 21 bases between. The CDR3 runs 14 residues. Per germline, CDR1 GTSNPN and CDR2 SVGIG (reference sequence). The CDR3 loop reads CAWSGGLDYGEKFF. As DNA, the CDR3 is TGTGCCTGGAGTGGAGGCCTAGACTACGGAGAGAAGTTCTTC.

This clonotype was counted at least ten times. The rearrangement joins TRBV20-1 to TRBJ2-1; tentatively, D is TRBD2 (6 bases). Germline CDR1 is DFQATT and CDR2 is SNEGSKA (reference sequence). With 8 bases removed from V and 8 bases from J, the gap between germline ends came to 22 bases. CDR3 length equals 14 residues. CDR3 bases: TGCAGTCGCTACTTCGGGAGTGGATCGGATGAGCAGTTCTTC. Its protein product is CSRYFGSGSDEQFF.

This chain links TRBV7-9 with TRBJ1-5; the D is unclear. The V end lost 2 bases, the J end lost 5 bases, and 10 bases lay between the germline ends. CDR3 length equals 14 residues. Germline CDR1 reads SEHNR; CDR2 reads FQNEAQ (reference sequence). The CDR3 DNA is TGTGCCAGCAGCTTACAGCTGAGACATCAGCCCCAGCATTTT. Protein product: CASSLQLRHQPQHF.

This clonotype showed up many times. The chain is built from TRBV7-6 and TRBJ2-1, with D maybe TRBD2 (6 bases). The CDR3 covers 12 residues. V lost 5 bases, J lost 8 bases, and 10 bases lay in between. Germline-derived CDR1 and CDR2 are SGHVS and FNYEAQ. CDR3 DNA: TGTGCCAGCAGCCCGCGGGACTATGAGCAGTTCTTC. This codes for CASSPRDYEQFF.

This clonotype has a count of ten or more. The chain is built from TRBV20-1 and TRBJ2-2; the D is unclear. V lost 0 bases, J lost 2 bases, and 7 bases lay in between. CDR1 is DFQATT, CDR2 SNEGSKA, per germline (reference sequence). The CDR3 runs 14 residues. The CDR3, as DNA: TGCAGTGCTAGAGATAAGGGAAACACCGGGGAGCTGTTTTTT. Encoded protein: CSARDKGNTGELFF.

The table lists this clonotype with many counts. The chain links TRBV15 to TRBJ2-1, with no clear D. Trimming removed 0 bases from V and 6 bases from J, with 6 bases in between. The CDR3 has 13 amino acids. Germline CDR1 LNHNV, CDR2 YYDKDF (reference sequence). The CDR3 sequence is CATSRDPGNEQFF. Written as DNA, the CDR3 is TGTGCCACCAGCAGAGACCCAGGCAATGAGCAGTTCTTC.

The chain joins TRBV7-2 to TRBJ2-1; tentatively, D is TRBD2 (5 bases). CDR3 length: 16 residues. Germline loops: CDR1 SGHTA, CDR2 FQGNSA. The V and J ends lost 1 base and 4 bases respectively, with 14 bases between them. In nucleotides, the CDR3 is TGTGCCAGCAGCTTAGGGGGTAGCGCCACGTACAATGAGCAGTTCTTC. This gives the protein CASSLGGSATYNEQFF.

This clonotype came up a few times. CDR3 nucleotide sequence: TGCGCCAGCAGCCCCCGCCCGCCCAACAATGAGCAGTTCTTC. Protein: CASSPRPPNNEQFF. This rearrangement joins TRBV5-1 to TRBJ2-1; D remains unclear. This CDR3 region has 14 residues. CDR1 is SGHRS, CDR2 YFSETQ, per germline. V lost 4 bases, J lost 5 bases, and 13 bases lay in between. Drawing the rest from reference TRBV5-1 and TRBJ2-1, the complete variable domain is KAGVTQTPRYLIKTRGQQVTLSCSPISGHRSVSWYQQTPGQGLQFLFEYFSETQRNKGNFPGRFSGRQFSNSRSEMNVSTLELGDSALYLCASSPRPPNNEQFFGPGTRLTVL.

This clonotype was seen a handful of times. The V call is TRBV14, the J call TRBJ2-1; D uncertain. The ends were cut back, 5 bases at V and 5 bases at J, with 10 bases in the middle. The CDR3 consists of 13 residues. Germline assignment: CDR1 SGHDN and CDR2 FVKESK. The CDR3 sequence: CASSSEVHNEQFF. CDR3 DNA: TGTGCCAGCAGCTCAGAGGTGCACAATGAGCAGTTCTTC.

Ten or more counts support this clonotype. The rearrangement links TRBV29-1 to TRBJ2-1; TRBD2 matches at 7 bases. CDR1 SQVTM and CDR2 ANQGSEA come from the germline V gene. Germline trimming cut 2 bases from V and 6 bases from J; bases unmatched to any gene: 1. This CDR3 comprises 12 residues. DNA for the CDR3: TGCAGCGTTGAATGGGGGGGCAATGAGCAGTTCTTC. Its protein product is CSVEWGGNEQFF.

This clonotype was seen repeatedly, ten times or more. The chain has TRBV12-3 or TRBV12-4 and TRBJ1-3, with D perhaps TRBD1 (6 bases). The CDR3 length is 13 residues. The V end lost 5 bases, the J end lost 2 bases, and 7 bases lay between the germline ends. The CDR3 bases are TGTGCCAGCAGTGGGACAACTGGAAACACCATATATTTT. Translated: CASSGTTGNTIYF.

The gene calls are TRBV5-1 and TRBJ2-6, with 10 bases lining up with TRBD1. The CDR3 is made up of 15 amino acids. V lost 5 bases, J lost 8 bases, and 7 bases stayed unmatched. CDR1 and CDR2 (germline): SGHRS, YFSETQ. CDR3 residues: CASSQTGGAPNVLTF. CDR3 in DNA: TGCGCCAGCAGTCAGACAGGGGGCGCCCCCAACGTCCTGACTTTC. The complete variable domain, with remaining parts taken from reference TRBV5-1 and TRBJ2-6, reads KAGVTQTPRYLIKTRGQQVTLSCSPISGHRSVSWYQQTPGQGLQFLFEYFSETQRNKGNFPGRFSGRQFSNSRSEMNVSTLELGDSALYLCASSQTGGAPNVLTFGAGSRLTVL.

This clonotype came up many times. The chain employs TRBV6-2 or TRBV6-3 and TRBJ2-5, with 13 bases identical to TRBD2. Trimming removed 2 bases from V and 1 base from J; junction bases left unmatched: 10. CDR3 length: 19 amino acids. The germline V gene encodes CDR1 MNHEY and CDR2 SVGEGT. CDR3 in DNA: TGTGCCAGCAGTTACCTTATGACTAGCGGGGGGTCCACCCAAGAGACCCAGTACTTC. It codes for CASSYLMTSGGSTQETQYF.

This clonotype was counted at least ten times. The rearrangement joins TRBV30 to TRBJ2-3; D gene unclear. CDR3 length: 15 amino acids. Per germline, CDR1 GTSNPN and CDR2 SVGIG (reference sequence). Trimming shortened V by 5 bases and J by 7 bases, and 22 bases separated the two germline ends. DNA of the CDR3: TGTGCCTGGGCCAAAGGGCGCTCCTCGCCCTATACGCAGTATTTT. Amino acid sequence: CAWAKGRSSPYTQYF.